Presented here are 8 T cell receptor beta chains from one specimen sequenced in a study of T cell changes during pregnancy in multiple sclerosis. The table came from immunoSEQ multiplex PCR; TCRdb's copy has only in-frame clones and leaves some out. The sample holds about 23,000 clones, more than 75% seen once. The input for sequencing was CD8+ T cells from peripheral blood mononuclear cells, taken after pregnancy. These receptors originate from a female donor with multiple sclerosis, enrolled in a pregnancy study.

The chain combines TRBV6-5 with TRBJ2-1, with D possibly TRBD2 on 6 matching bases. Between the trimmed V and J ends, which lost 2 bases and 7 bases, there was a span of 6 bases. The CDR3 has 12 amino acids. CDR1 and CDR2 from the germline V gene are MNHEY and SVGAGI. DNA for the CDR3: TGTGCCAGCAGTTACGGAGGGAATGAGCAGTTCTTC. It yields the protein CASSYGGNEQFF.

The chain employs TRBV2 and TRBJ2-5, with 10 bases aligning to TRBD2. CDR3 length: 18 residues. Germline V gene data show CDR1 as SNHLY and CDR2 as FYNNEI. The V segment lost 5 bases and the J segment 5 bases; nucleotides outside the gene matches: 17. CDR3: CASSTHTNLAGVTETQYF. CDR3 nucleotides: TGTGCCAGCAGTACTCATACTAACCTAGCGGGAGTAACCGAGACCCAGTACTTC.

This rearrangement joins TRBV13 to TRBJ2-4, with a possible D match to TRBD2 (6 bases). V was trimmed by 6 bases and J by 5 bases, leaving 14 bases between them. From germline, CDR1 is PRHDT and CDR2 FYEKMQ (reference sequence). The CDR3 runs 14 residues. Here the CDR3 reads CASSSGGQENIQYF. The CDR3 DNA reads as TGTGCCAGCAGTTCCGGAGGGCAGGAAAACATTCAGTACTTC.

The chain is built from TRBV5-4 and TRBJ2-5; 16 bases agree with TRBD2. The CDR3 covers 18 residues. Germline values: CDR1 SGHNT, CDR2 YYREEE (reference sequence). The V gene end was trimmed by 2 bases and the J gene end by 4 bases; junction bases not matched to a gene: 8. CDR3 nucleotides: TGTGCCAGCAGCTTATTACCGGGACTAGCGGGAGGGGTAGAGACCCAGTACTTC. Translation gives CASSLLPGLAGGVETQYF.

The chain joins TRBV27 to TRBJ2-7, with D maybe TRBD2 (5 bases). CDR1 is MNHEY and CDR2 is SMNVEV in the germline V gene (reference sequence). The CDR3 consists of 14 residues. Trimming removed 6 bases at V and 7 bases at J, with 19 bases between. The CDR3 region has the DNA TGTGCCAGCAGCGTCCGCTACCCTCGGAGGGAGCAGTACTTC. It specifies CASSVRYPRREQYF.

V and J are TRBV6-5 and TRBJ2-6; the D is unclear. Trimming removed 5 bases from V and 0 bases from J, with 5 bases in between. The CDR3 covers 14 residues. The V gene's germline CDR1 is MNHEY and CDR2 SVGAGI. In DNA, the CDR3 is TGTGCCAGCAGTGACAACTCTGGGGCCAACGTCCTGACTTTC. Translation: CASSDNSGANVLTF.

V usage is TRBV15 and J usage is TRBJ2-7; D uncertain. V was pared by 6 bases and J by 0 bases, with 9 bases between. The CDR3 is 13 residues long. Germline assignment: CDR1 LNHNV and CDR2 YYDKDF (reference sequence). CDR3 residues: CATSGQNSYEQYF. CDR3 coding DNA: TGTGCCACCAGTGGGCAAAACTCCTACGAGCAGTACTTC.

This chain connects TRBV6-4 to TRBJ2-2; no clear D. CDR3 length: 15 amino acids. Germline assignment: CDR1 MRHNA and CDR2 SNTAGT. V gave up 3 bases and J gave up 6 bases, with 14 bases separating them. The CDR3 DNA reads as TGTGCCAGCAGTGAGACGAGCCAGGCGCCCGGGGAGCTGTTTTTT. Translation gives CASSETSQAPGELFF.